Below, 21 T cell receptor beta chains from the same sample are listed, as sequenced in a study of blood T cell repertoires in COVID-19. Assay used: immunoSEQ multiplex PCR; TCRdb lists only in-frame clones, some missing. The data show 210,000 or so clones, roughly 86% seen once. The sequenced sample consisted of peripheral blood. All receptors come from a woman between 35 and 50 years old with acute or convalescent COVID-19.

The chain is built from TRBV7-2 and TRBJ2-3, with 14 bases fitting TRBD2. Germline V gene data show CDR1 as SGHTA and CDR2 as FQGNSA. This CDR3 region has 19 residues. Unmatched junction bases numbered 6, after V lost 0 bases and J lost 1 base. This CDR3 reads CASSLAGTSGGARTDTQYF. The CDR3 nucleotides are TGTGCCAGCAGCTTAGCCGGGACTAGCGGGGGTGCCCGCACAGATACGCAGTATTTT. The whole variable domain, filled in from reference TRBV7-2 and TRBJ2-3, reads GAGVSQSPSNKVTEKGKDVELRCDPISGHTALYWYRQSLGQGLEFLIYFQGNSAPDKSGLPSDRFSAERTGGSVSTLTIQRTQQEDSAVYLCASSLAGTSGGARTDTQYFGPGTRLTVL.

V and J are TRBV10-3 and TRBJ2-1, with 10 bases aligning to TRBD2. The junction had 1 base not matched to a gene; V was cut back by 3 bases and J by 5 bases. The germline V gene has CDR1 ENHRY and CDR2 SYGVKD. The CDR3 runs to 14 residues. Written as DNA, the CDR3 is TGTGCCATCAGTGAAGCGGGGGGGGACAATGAGCAGTTCTTC. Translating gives CAISEAGGDNEQFF.

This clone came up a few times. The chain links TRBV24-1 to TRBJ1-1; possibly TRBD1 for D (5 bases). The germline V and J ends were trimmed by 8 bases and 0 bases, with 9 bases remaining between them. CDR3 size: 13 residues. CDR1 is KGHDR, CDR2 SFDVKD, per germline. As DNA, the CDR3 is TGTGCCACCAACGGGGGGATGAACACTGAAGCTTTCTTT. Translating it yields CATNGGMNTEAFF.

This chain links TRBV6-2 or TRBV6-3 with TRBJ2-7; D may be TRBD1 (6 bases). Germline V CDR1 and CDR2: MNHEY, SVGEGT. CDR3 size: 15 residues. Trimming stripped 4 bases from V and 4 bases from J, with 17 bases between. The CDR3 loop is CASSLSGTKPYEQYF. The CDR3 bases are TGTGCCAGCAGTTTATCCGGGACAAAACCTTACGAGCAGTACTTC.

The CDR3 nucleotides read TGTGCCAGCTCAGACGGGAGCGAGCAGTACTTC. Translation gives CASSDGSEQYF. The gene calls are TRBV3-1 (or the pseudogene TRBV3-2) and TRBJ2-7; D is possibly TRBD2 (6 bases). This CDR3 has 11 amino acids. Trimming pared 8 bases from V and 6 bases from J, leaving 11 bases between. Germline CDR1 is LGHDT and CDR2 is YNNKEL (reference sequence).

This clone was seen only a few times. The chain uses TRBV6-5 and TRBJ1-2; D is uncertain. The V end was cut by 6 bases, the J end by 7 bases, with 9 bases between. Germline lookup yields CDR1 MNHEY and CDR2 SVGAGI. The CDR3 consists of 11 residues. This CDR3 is CASSYGPGYTF. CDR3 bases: TGTGCCAGCAGCTACGGGCCTGGCTACACCTTC.

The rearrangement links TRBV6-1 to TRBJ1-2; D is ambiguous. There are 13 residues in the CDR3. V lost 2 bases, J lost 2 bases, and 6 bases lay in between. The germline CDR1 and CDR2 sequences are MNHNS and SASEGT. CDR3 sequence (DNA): TGTGCCAGCAGTGAAAGGCGGAACTATGGCTACACCTTC. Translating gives CASSERRNYGYTF.

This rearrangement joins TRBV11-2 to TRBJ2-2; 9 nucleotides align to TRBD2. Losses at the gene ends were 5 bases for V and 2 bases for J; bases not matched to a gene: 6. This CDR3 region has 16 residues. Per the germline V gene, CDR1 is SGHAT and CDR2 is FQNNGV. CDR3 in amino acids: CASSKLAGANTGELFF. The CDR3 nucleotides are TGTGCCAGCAGCAAATTAGCGGGGGCTAACACCGGGGAGCTGTTTTTT.

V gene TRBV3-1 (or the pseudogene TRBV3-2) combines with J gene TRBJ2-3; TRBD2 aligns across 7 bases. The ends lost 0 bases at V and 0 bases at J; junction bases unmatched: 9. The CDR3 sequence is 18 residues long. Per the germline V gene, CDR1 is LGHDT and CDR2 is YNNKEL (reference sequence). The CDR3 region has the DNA TGTGCCAGCAGCCAAGAAATCCACGCGGGAGCAAGCACAGATACGCAGTATTTT. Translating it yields CASSQEIHAGASTDTQYF.

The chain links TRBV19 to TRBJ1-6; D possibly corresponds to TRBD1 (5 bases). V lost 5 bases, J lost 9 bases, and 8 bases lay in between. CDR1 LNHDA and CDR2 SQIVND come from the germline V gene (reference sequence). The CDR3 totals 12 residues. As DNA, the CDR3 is TGTGCCAGTAGTCTCGGGGGTTCACCCCTCCACTTT. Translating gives CASSLGGSPLHF.

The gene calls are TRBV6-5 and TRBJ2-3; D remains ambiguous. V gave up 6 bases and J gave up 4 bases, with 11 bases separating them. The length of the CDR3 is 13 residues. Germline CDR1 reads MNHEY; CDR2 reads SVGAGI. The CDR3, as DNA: TGTGCCAGCAGGCCTCCTAGTTCAGATACGCAGTATTTT. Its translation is CASRPPSSDTQYF.

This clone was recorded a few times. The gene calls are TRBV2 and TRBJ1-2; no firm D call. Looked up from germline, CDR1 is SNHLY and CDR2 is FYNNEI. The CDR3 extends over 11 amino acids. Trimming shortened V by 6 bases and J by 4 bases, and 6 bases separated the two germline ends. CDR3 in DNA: TGTGCCAGCAGCCCTCGCTATGGCTACACCTTC. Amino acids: CASSPRYGYTF.

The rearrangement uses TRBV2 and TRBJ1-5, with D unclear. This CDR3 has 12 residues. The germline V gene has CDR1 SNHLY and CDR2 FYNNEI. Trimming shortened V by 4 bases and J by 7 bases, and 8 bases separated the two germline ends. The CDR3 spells CASSGGVQPQHF. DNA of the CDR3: TGTGCCAGCAGTGGAGGCGTCCAGCCCCAGCATTTT.

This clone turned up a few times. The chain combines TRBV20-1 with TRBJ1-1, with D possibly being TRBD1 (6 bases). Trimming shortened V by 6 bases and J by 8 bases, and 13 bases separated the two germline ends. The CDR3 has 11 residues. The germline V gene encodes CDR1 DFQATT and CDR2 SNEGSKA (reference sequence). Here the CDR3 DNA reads TGCAGTGCCGACGGGGGGCTCGAAGCTTTCTTT. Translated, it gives CSADGGLEAFF.

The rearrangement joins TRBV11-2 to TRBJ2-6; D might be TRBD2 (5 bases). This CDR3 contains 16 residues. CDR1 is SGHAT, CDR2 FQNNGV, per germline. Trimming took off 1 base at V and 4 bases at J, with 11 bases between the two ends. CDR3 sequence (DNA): TGTGCCAGCAGCTTAGTAGTAGCGAAAGGGGCCAACGTCCTGACTTTC. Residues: CASSLVVAKGANVLTF.

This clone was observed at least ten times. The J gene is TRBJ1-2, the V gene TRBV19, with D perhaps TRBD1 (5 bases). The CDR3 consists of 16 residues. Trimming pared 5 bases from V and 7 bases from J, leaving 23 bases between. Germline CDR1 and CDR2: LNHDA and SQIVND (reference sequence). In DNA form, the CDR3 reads TGTGCCAGTAGTGTCCCCAGGGAGGAAAGCAGACGTGGCTACACCTTC. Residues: CASSVPREESRRGYTF.

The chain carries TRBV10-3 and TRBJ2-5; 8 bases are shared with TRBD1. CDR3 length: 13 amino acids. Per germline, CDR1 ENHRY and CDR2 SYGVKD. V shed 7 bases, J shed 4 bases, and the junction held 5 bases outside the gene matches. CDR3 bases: TGTGCCATCAACCCAGGGGGCGCAGAGACCCAGTACTTC. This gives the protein CAINPGGAETQYF.

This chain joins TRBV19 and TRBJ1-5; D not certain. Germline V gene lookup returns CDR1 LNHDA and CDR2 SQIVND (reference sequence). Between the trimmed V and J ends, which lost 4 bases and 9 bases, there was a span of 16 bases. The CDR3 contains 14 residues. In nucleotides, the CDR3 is TGTGCCAGTAGTAGCCAGGCCGTGGCTTGGCCCCAGCATTTT. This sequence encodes CASSSQAVAWPQHF.

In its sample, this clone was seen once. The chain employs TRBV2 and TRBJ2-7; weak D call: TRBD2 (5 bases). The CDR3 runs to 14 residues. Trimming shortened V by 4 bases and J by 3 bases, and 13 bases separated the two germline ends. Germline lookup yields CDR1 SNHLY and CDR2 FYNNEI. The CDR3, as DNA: TGTGCCAGCAGTGTCGGAGGCTACAACTACGAGCAGTACTTC. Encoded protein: CASSVGGYNYEQYF.

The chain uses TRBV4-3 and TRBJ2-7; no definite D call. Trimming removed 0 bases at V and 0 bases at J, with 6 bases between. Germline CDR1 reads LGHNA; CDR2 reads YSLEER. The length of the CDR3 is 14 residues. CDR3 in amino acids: CASSQEATSYEQYF. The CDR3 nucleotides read TGCGCCAGCAGCCAAGAAGCTACCTCCTACGAGCAGTACTTC.

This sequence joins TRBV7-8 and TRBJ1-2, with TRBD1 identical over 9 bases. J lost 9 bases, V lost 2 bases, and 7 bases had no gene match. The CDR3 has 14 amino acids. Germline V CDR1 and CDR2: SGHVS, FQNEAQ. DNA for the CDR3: TGTGCCAGCAGCTTAATAGGACAGGGGAATAGCTACACCTTC. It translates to CASSLIGQGNSYTF.